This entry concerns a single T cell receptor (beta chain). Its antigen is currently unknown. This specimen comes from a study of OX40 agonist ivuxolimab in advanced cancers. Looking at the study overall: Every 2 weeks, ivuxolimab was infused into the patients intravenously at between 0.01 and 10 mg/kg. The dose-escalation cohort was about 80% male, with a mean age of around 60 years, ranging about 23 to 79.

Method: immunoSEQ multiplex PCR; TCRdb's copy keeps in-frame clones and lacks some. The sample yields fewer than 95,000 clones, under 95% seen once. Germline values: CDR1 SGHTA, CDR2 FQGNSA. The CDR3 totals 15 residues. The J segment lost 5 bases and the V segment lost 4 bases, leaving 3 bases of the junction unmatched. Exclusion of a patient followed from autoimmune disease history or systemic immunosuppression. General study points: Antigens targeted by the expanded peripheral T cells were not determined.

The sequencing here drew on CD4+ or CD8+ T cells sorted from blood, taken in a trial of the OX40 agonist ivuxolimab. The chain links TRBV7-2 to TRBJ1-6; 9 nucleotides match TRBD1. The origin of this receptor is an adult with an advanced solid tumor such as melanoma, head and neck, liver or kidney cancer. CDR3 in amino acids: CASSSGTGNNSPLHF. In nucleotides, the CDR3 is TGTGCCAGCAGCTCCGGGACAGGGAATAATTCACCCCTCCACTTT. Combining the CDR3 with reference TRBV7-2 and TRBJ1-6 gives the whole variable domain GAGVSQSPSNKVTEKGKDVELRCDPISGHTALYWYRQSLGQGLEFLIYFQGNSAPDKSGLPSDRFSAERTGGSVSTLTIQRTQQEDSAVYLCASSSGTGNNSPLHFGNGTRLTVT.